Listed here are 3 T cell receptor beta chains from one sample, sequenced in a study of tumor-infiltrating lymphocytes in oesophageal squamous cell carcinoma. MiXCR, applied by TCRdb to the PCR reads, yields one record per CDR3 protein. The sample consists of 13,000 or so distinct CDR3 sequences, 55% to 60% of them appearing once. The sequenced sample was esophageal tumor tissue. All receptors come from a female donor with esophageal squamous cell carcinoma.

In its sample, this clonotype ranks as medium-sized. The gene calls are TRBV12-3 or TRBV12-4 and TRBJ2-7; no definite D call. CDR3 length: 16 amino acids. V shed 3 bases and J shed 2 bases, with 17 bases lying between them. The chain's CDR3 is CASSFFSSGPTYEQYF. The CDR3 DNA reads as TGTGCCAGCAGTTTTTTTTCCTCCGGTCCTACCTACGAGCAGTACTTC.

There are a few counts of this clonotype. The chain recombines TRBV11-2 with TRBJ1-1; no definite D call. Trimming took off 5 bases at V and 3 bases at J, with 16 bases between the two ends. The CDR3 totals 15 residues. Germline V gene lookup returns CDR1 SGHAT and CDR2 FQNNGV. This CDR3 reads CASSQSDRADTEAFF. In nucleotides, the CDR3 is TGTGCCAGCAGCCAGTCCGATCGAGCGGACACTGAAGCTTTCTTT.

V gene TRBV6-4 combines with J gene TRBJ2-2, with 10 bases fitting TRBD2. With V trimmed by 3 bases and J by 8 bases, 9 bases remained unmatched. CDR3 length: 16 amino acids. Germline loops: CDR1 MRHNA, CDR2 SNTAGT. The CDR3 nucleotides read TGTGCCAGCAGTGAGTTCGCTAGCGGGAGTATTGGGGAGCTGTTTTTT. This sequence encodes CASSEFASGSIGELFF.